The subject of this entry is one T cell receptor (beta chain). The data were taken from a study of blood T cell repertoires in COVID-19. Study details: Collection of acute and convalescent COVID-19 samples took place in the United States, Italy and Spain. Nucleic acid was either cDNA or gDNA, and it came from T cells, B-cell-depleted T cells, or PBMCs.

Original analysis: Counts of nucleated cells, estimated from reference gene primer amplification, were obtained. Data came from immunoSEQ multiplex PCR; TCRdb stores just in-frame clones and leaves some out. For V, J and clone size, that table is used; D and trimming come from the DNA. This sample yields under 300,000 clones, of which approximately 86% are seen a single time; under 9% belongs to the top ten. Trimming stripped 0 bases from V and 8 bases from J, with 11 bases between. CDR1 and CDR2 from the germline V gene are SQVTM and ANQGSEA. The CDR3 spans 13 residues. The sequenced sample consisted of peripheral blood. The chain couples TRBV29-1 to TRBJ2-4; no firm D call. The TCR sequence derives from a woman in her 70s with active or convalescent COVID-19. CDR3 sequence reads: CSVEDHSGYIQYF. CDR3 sequence (DNA): TGCAGCGTTGAAGATCATTCGGGTTACATTCAGTACTTC.